This T cell receptor (beta chain) was sequenced in a study of blood T cell repertoires in COVID-19. Study-level information: There were acute and convalescent COVID-19 samples, and they came from the United States, Italy and Spain. T cells, B-cell-depleted T cells, or PBMCs provided the cDNA or gDNA that served as material.

Original processing notes: Nucleated cell number was recorded as an estimate derived from reference gene primer amplification. The table came from immunoSEQ multiplex PCR; TCRdb's copy has only in-frame clones and leaves some out. V and J calls and clone size follow that table, whereas D and trimming were derived from the DNA. The table has roughly 160,000 clones, approximately 80% seen once; the top ten hold less than 15%. Clinical history as reported by participants underpinned cohort assignment. V gave up 7 bases and J gave up 7 bases, with 7 bases separating them. This CDR3 spans 11 amino acids. Germline loops: CDR1 LGHDT, CDR2 YNNKEL (reference sequence).

The receptor's source is a man between 45 and 60 years old who had recovered from COVID-19. The rearrangement joins TRBV3-1 (or the pseudogene TRBV3-2) to TRBJ2-2, with no clear D. Sequences were obtained from PBMCs or T cells enriched from blood (not recorded which). The CDR3 region has the DNA TGTGCCAGCACTAGTAGCGGGGAGCTGTTTTTT. This encodes CASTSSGELFF.